Here is one TCR beta chain with its context. Its antigen is unidentified. The data were taken from a study of post-analysis software for immune sequencing data. Study in general: There were relapsing-remitting, secondary progressive and progressive-relapsing multiple sclerosis among the disease courses included. Overall study results and limits: Normalized Chao1 diversity was significantly lower in multiple sclerosis patients than in controls. In patients, TRBV5-6, TRBV5-1 and TRBV20-1 belonged to roughly five TRBV segments found more frequently than in controls. Analysis by F measure revealed that same-batch samples clustered strongly together.

The CDR3 totals 14 residues. Trimming took off 5 bases at V and 8 bases at J, with 16 bases between the two ends. Unique molecular identifiers were present in the TCR beta cDNA libraries. Each sample of about 0.95 to 11 million input T cells yielded roughly 500,000 cDNA molecules, so each molecule approximated one T cell. TCRdb reprocessed the PCR reads via MiXCR and lists one record per CDR3 protein. Of hundreds of thousands of distinct CDR3 sequences detected, about 32% appear once; the ten largest clones hold roughly 0.54%. The chain employs TRBV12-3 or TRBV12-4 and TRBJ2-1; no definite D call. Sequenced sample: blood. This TCR derives from a girl aged 5-17 years with multiple sclerosis. The CDR3 DNA follows: TGTGCCAGCAGTCCTAGGACCCGCCGTGATGAGCAGTTCTTC. Protein: CASSPRTRRDEQFF.